One and the same sample provided the 30 T cell receptor beta chains below, sequenced in a study of blood T cell repertoires in COVID-19. The data were produced by immunoSEQ multiplex PCR, yet TCRdb's version contains in-frame clones alone and is incomplete. The sample holds 200,000 to 250,000 clones, 75% to 85% seen once. The sequencing sample was made of peripheral blood. The source is a woman younger than 45 with COVID-19, enrolled during active disease.

This rearrangement joins TRBV29-1 to TRBJ2-7, with 7 bases aligning to TRBD1. Germline V gene sequence: CDR1 SQVTM, CDR2 ANQGSEA. With 5 bases clipped from V and 3 bases from J, the junction kept 7 bases outside the gene matches. The CDR3 is made up of 13 amino acids. CDR3 sequence: CSVQGQAIYEQYF. CDR3 bases: TGCAGCGTTCAAGGACAGGCGATCTACGAGCAGTACTTC.

The rearrangement links TRBV3-1 (or the pseudogene TRBV3-2) to TRBJ1-6; D is undetermined. This CDR3 is 16 amino acids long. Trimming removed 5 bases from V and 0 bases from J, with 11 bases in between. CDR1 is LGHDT and CDR2 is YNNKEL in the germline V gene (reference sequence). CDR3 amino acids: CASSTSLSSYNSPLHF. The CDR3 DNA reads as TGTGCCAGCAGCACCTCACTGAGCTCCTATAATTCACCCCTCCACTTT.

The chain is built from TRBV7-3 and TRBJ2-2, with D perhaps TRBD2 (7 bases). CDR1 SGHTA and CDR2 FQGTGA come from the germline V gene. CDR3 length: 16 amino acids. V lost 4 bases to trimming and J lost 3 bases, with 15 bases between them. The CDR3 sequence: CASSYPQGGDTGELFF. For the CDR3, the DNA is TGTGCCAGCAGCTATCCACAGGGAGGGGACACCGGGGAGCTGTTTTTT.

The chain recombines TRBV11-2 with TRBJ2-6; 8 nucleotides agree with TRBD2. The germline gives CDR1 SGHAT, CDR2 FQNNGV. V lost 5 bases to trimming and J lost 7 bases; unmatched junction nucleotides: 7. The length of the CDR3 is 15 residues. The CDR3 bases are TGTGCCAGCAGCCCCTTAGCGGGGCCCGCCAACGTCCTGACTTTC. Protein sequence: CASSPLAGPANVLTF.

The chain links TRBV6-2 or TRBV6-3 to TRBJ1-1; D is undetermined. Trimming shortened V by 2 bases and J by 0 bases, and 10 bases separated the two germline ends. CDR1 is MNHEY and CDR2 is SVGEGT in the germline V gene. This CDR3 is built from 15 residues. CDR3 in amino acids: CASSYGYSLNTEAFF. The CDR3 DNA sequence: TGTGCCAGCAGTTACGGTTATAGCCTGAACACTGAAGCTTTCTTT.

The V call is TRBV7-9, the J call TRBJ1-2, with D unclear. Looked up from germline, CDR1 is SEHNR and CDR2 is FQNEAQ (reference sequence). The CDR3 length is 14 residues. V was clipped by 1 base and J by 8 bases, with 14 bases between them. The CDR3 region has the DNA TGTGCCAGCAGCTTAGTCGGGTCAAACGAAGGCTACACCTTC. It translates to CASSLVGSNEGYTF. Drawing the rest from reference TRBV7-9 and TRBJ1-2, the complete variable domain is DTGVSQNPRHKITKRGQNVTFRCDPISEHNRLYWYRQTLGQGPEFLTYFQNEAQLEKSRLLSDRFSAERPKGSFSTLEIQRTEQGDSAMYLCASSLVGSNEGYTFGSGTRLTVV.

The rearrangement links TRBV3-1 (or the pseudogene TRBV3-2) to TRBJ2-3; weak D call: TRBD1 (5 bases). V lost 4 bases to trimming and J lost 0 bases, with 11 bases between them. The germline CDR1 and CDR2 sequences are LGHDT and YNNKEL (reference sequence). The CDR3 totals 15 residues. CDR3 residues: CASSPRQPSTDTQYF. In DNA form, the CDR3 reads TGTGCCAGCAGCCCCCGACAGCCTAGCACAGATACGCAGTATTTT.

The chain has TRBV7-3 and TRBJ1-2, with TRBD1 matching 10 bases. The CDR3 is 15 residues long. The junction had 8 bases not matched to a gene; V was cut back by 5 bases and J by 5 bases. The V gene's germline CDR1 is SGHTA and CDR2 FQGTGA. CDR3: CASSPDRGQGYGYTF. CDR3 nucleotide sequence: TGTGCCAGCAGCCCCGACAGGGGGCAGGGGTATGGCTACACCTTC.

This chain links TRBV4-3 with TRBJ2-3; the D gene is possibly TRBD2 (7 bases). From germline, CDR1 is LGHNA and CDR2 YSLEER. The ends were cut back, 0 bases at V and 1 base at J, with 14 bases in the middle. This CDR3 comprises 17 residues. The CDR3 sequence: CASSQEGGGGRTDTQYF. The CDR3 nucleotides are TGCGCCAGCAGCCAAGAAGGAGGCGGGGGCCGCACAGATACGCAGTATTTT.

V gene TRBV27 combines with J gene TRBJ1-5; TRBD1 might be the D (5 bases). The CDR3 is 15 amino acids. Looked up from germline, CDR1 is MNHEY and CDR2 is SMNVEV (reference sequence). V was cut by 5 bases and J by 4 bases, with 15 bases left in between. This CDR3 is CASSPRGGVNQPQHF. DNA of the CDR3: TGTGCCAGCAGTCCTCGTGGAGGGGTGAATCAGCCCCAGCATTTT.

The genes are TRBV27 and TRBJ2-7, with 9 positions matching TRBD1. V dropped 5 bases and J dropped 2; count of bases not matched to a gene: 4. Germline CDR1 MNHEY, CDR2 SMNVEV (reference sequence). The CDR3 spans 14 residues. CDR3 in amino acids: CASSRTGVTYEQYF. The CDR3 DNA follows: TGTGCCAGCAGTAGGACAGGGGTAACCTACGAGCAGTACTTC.

This clone occurred once. J is TRBJ1-2 and V is TRBV7-2, with D unclear. V dropped 2 bases and J dropped 2 bases, with 6 bases sitting between them. Germline CDR1 SGHTA, CDR2 FQGNSA. This CDR3 contains 13 residues. The CDR3 loop is CASSLNRNYGYTF. The CDR3 DNA reads TGTGCCAGCAGCTTAAACAGAAACTATGGCTACACCTTC.

This clone was observed once. The J gene is TRBJ1-1, the V gene TRBV19; D is undetermined. Germline CDR1 is LNHDA and CDR2 is SQIVND (reference sequence). CDR3 length: 16 residues. Trimming left V 1 base short and J 1 base short, with 13 bases between. CDR3 region: CASSIGTEVTNTEAFF. The CDR3 region has the DNA TGTGCCAGTAGTATAGGAACCGAGGTGACGAACACTGAAGCTTTCTTT.

This clone was recorded once. J is TRBJ2-7 and V is TRBV6-2 or TRBV6-3; D may be TRBD1 (5 bases). Per germline, CDR1 MNHEY and CDR2 SVGEGT. V was shortened by 5 bases and J by 0 bases, with 11 bases between the two germline ends. The CDR3 is made up of 14 amino acids. CDR3 in amino acids: CASSTTGTSYEQYF. The CDR3 DNA reads as TGTGCCAGCAGTACAACAGGTACCTCCTACGAGCAGTACTTC.

This clone was seen a few times. The CDR3 nucleotides read TGTGCCAGCAGCTTAGGTCAGGGGGGAGGTCAGCCCCAGCATTTT. It codes for CASSLGQGGGQPQHF. The rearrangement joins TRBV7-2 to TRBJ1-5; the match to TRBD1 covers 7 bases. The CDR3 runs 15 residues. The V segment lost 1 base and the J segment 6 bases; nucleotides outside the gene matches: 6. In germline, CDR1 is SGHTA, CDR2 FQGNSA.

The chain recombines TRBV28 with TRBJ1-5; no firm D call. The CDR3 has 12 amino acids. V lost 3 bases, J lost 6 bases, and 6 bases lay in between. Germline loops: CDR1 MDHEN, CDR2 SYDVKM. The CDR3 protein is CASSLEIQPQHF. The CDR3 nucleotides are TGTGCCAGCAGTTTGGAGATTCAGCCCCAGCATTTT.

Points on this clone: Other DNA variants within this sample encode the same CDR3. The V call is TRBV2, the J call TRBJ1-6; D may be TRBD1 (6 bases). This CDR3 spans 13 amino acids. Germline loops: CDR1 SNHLY, CDR2 FYNNEI. V was cut by 6 bases and J by 6 bases, with 9 bases left in between. This CDR3 is CASRDRTNSPLHF. The CDR3 DNA follows: TGTGCCAGCAGAGACAGGACTAATTCACCCCTCCACTTT.

V is TRBV7-3 and J is TRBJ2-1; 15 bases agree with TRBD2. J lost 6 bases, V lost 6 bases, and 3 bases had no gene match. This CDR3 has 15 residues. Germline CDR1 and CDR2: SGHTA and FQGTGA. Here the CDR3 reads CASRGTSGRLNEQFF. The CDR3 DNA follows: TGTGCCAGCAGGGGGACTAGCGGGAGGCTCAATGAGCAGTTCTTC.

V usage is TRBV6-4 and J usage is TRBJ2-5, with no clear D. Germline V CDR1 and CDR2: MRHNA, SNTAGT. There are 12 residues in the CDR3. Between the trimmed V and J ends, which lost 7 bases and 1 base, there was a span of 7 bases. The CDR3 here is CASIPFQETQYF. CDR3 nucleotides: TGTGCCAGCATCCCCTTCCAAGAGACCCAGTACTTC.

V is TRBV7-2 and J is TRBJ2-3, with 7 bases that match TRBD1. This CDR3 has 17 residues. Per germline, CDR1 SGHTA and CDR2 FQGNSA. V was clipped by 1 base and J by 2 bases; unmatched bases: 9. The CDR3 DNA is TGTGCCAGCAGCTTAGAGGTACGAGACAGGGCCACAGATACGCAGTATTTT. This codes for CASSLEVRDRATDTQYF.

The chain uses TRBV11-2 and TRBJ2-2, with D possibly being TRBD1 (5 bases). Deletions cut 1 base from V and 4 bases from J, with 7 bases between. This CDR3 region has 14 residues. The germline gives CDR1 SGHAT, CDR2 FQNNGV. CDR3 DNA sequence: TGTGCCAGCAGCTTAGGCAGGGTCACCGGGGAGCTGTTTTTT. This sequence encodes CASSLGRVTGELFF.

The chain uses TRBV18 and TRBJ1-3; D is uncertain. The CDR3 consists of 15 residues. The germline gives CDR1 KGHSH, CDR2 LQKENI. V lost 3 bases and J 0 bases, leaving 9 bases between the germline ends. CDR3 DNA sequence: TGTGCCAGCTCACCTGCGGGGATCTCTGGAAACACCATATATTTT. Encoded protein: CASSPAGISGNTIYF.

The CDR3 loop reads CASSLSRGGAGTDTQYF. CDR3 nucleotides: TGCGCCAGCAGCTTGTCCCGCGGGGGGGCCGGCACAGATACGCAGTATTTT. V usage is TRBV5-1 and J usage is TRBJ2-3, with 9 bases that match TRBD2. CDR3 length: 17 residues. V was clipped by 1 base and J by 1 base; unmatched bases: 7. Germline CDR1 SGHRS, CDR2 YFSETQ.

The chain joins TRBV4-1 to TRBJ2-1; possibly TRBD2 for D (5 bases). Germline V gene data show CDR1 as MGHRA and CDR2 as YSYEKL. Trimming shortened V by 0 bases and J by 0 bases, and 12 bases separated the two germline ends. CDR3 length: 17 amino acids. The CDR3 DNA sequence: TGCGCCAGCAGCCAAGATCTAGACTATAGCTCCTACAATGAGCAGTTCTTC. It yields the protein CASSQDLDYSSYNEQFF.

V is TRBV9 and J is TRBJ1-2; D is undetermined. Germline V lookup: CDR1 SGDLS, CDR2 YYNGEE. The CDR3 totals 16 residues. V lost 0 bases, J lost 4 bases, and 16 bases lay in between. Here the CDR3 reads CASSVEAGFVSYGYTF. The CDR3 coding sequence is TGTGCCAGCAGCGTAGAGGCAGGATTTGTGAGCTATGGCTACACCTTC.

The gene calls are TRBV10-3 and TRBJ1-3; TRBD1 might be the D (5 bases). V was clipped by 5 bases and J by 0 bases, with 11 bases between them. The CDR3 consists of 15 residues. CDR1 and CDR2 (germline): ENHRY, SYGVKD. CDR3 region: CAISPTASSGNTIYF. In nucleotides, the CDR3 is TGTGCCATCAGTCCGACAGCAAGCTCTGGAAACACCATATATTTT.

The genes are TRBV30 and TRBJ1-6, with no clear D. The CDR3 totals 13 residues. The germline gives CDR1 GTSNPN, CDR2 SVGIG (reference sequence). Trimming cost V 3 bases and J 4 bases, with 7 bases left between them. DNA of the CDR3: TGTGCCTGGAGGTCCGAGTATAATTCACCCCTCCACTTT. Protein product: CAWRSEYNSPLHF.

The V and J genes are TRBV10-3 and TRBJ2-3, with 8 bases that match TRBD1. Trimming at V came to 6 bases and at J to 2 bases, leaving 4 bases not matched to a gene. Germline V CDR1 and CDR2: ENHRY, SYGVKD. CDR3 length: 14 amino acids. The chain's CDR3 is CAIRPGGSTDTQYF. CDR3 DNA: TGTGCCATCAGGCCAGGGGGCTCCACAGATACGCAGTATTTT.

The chain employs TRBV19 and TRBJ2-2; TRBD1 aligns across 9 bases. CDR3 length: 15 residues. Losses at the gene ends were 7 bases for V and 5 bases for J; bases not matched to a gene: 8. CDR1 and CDR2 (germline): LNHDA, SQIVND (reference sequence). In DNA form, the CDR3 reads TGTGCCAGTATGGCGGGACAGGGCGGGACCGGGGAGCTGTTTTTT. Its translation is CASMAGQGGTGELFF.

This sequence joins TRBV30 and TRBJ1-2; perhaps TRBD1 as D (5 bases). The germline gives CDR1 GTSNPN, CDR2 SVGIG (reference sequence). The V end was cut by 4 bases, the J end by 4 bases, with 10 bases between. This CDR3 contains 12 residues. As DNA, the CDR3 is TGTGCCTGGACGGCAGGGATCTATGGCTACACCTTC. Amino acid sequence: CAWTAGIYGYTF. The complete variable domain, with remaining parts taken from reference TRBV30 and TRBJ1-2, reads SQTIHQWPATLVQPVGSPLSLECTVEGTSNPNLYWYRQAAGRGLQLLFYSVGIGQISSEVPQNLSASRPQDRQFILSSKKLLLSDSGFYLCAWTAGIYGYTFGSGTRLTVV.